What follows are 22 T cell receptor beta chains derived from one specimen sequenced in a study of radiation and T cells in renal cell carcinoma. Time point reported: baseline pretreatment blood. Treatment given: 15 Gy SBRT to primary tumor, nephrectomy 4 weeks later. Assay: immunoSEQ multiplex PCR; the TCRdb copy retains only in-frame clones and omits some. The table has approximately 100,000 clones, around 88% seen once. The input for sequencing was blood, taken from a patient whose treatment included radiotherapy and nephrectomy. Source of these receptors: a man over 45 with renal cell carcinoma.

The chain combines TRBV9 with TRBJ2-1; the match to TRBD2 covers 8 bases. CDR1 and CDR2 (germline): SGDLS, YYNGEE. J gave up 3 bases and V 0 bases, and 5 bases lay outside the gene matches. The CDR3 extends over 16 amino acids. The CDR3 protein is CASSVAGLADYNEQFF. The CDR3 DNA reads TGTGCCAGCAGCGTAGCAGGACTAGCCGACTACAATGAGCAGTTCTTC.

The chain couples TRBV10-3 to TRBJ2-1; tentatively, D is TRBD1 or TRBD2 (6 bases each). CDR3 length: 18 amino acids. Germline CDR1 ENHRY, CDR2 SYGVKD. Between the trimmed V and J ends, which lost 0 bases and 1 base, there was a span of 16 bases. The CDR3 here is CAISESEGGRGSYNEQFF. The DNA for the CDR3 is TGTGCCATCAGTGAGTCGGAGGGGGGAAGGGGGTCCTACAATGAGCAGTTCTTC.

The V call is TRBV6-6, the J call TRBJ2-7; possible D gene TRBD1, 6 bases. Germline V lookup: CDR1 MNHNY, CDR2 SVGAGI (reference sequence). Deletions cut 3 bases from V and 5 bases from J, with 17 bases between. This CDR3 is 15 amino acids long. Written as DNA, the CDR3 is TGTGCCAGCAGTTATAGGGGGTCTTTGGCCAACGAGCAGTACTTC. Residues: CASSYRGSLANEQYF.

The J gene is TRBJ1-6, the V gene TRBV30, with D maybe TRBD1 (6 bases). V lost 0 bases, J lost 9 bases, and 15 bases lay in between. The CDR3 sequence is 15 residues long. Germline assignment: CDR1 GTSNPN and CDR2 SVGIG (reference sequence). The CDR3: CAWSVPGTLTSPLHF. The CDR3 bases are TGTGCCTGGAGTGTGCCCGGGACACTGACTTCACCCCTCCACTTT.

This clone appeared a single time. V gene TRBV19 combines with J gene TRBJ2-7; 12 positions agree with TRBD1. CDR1 is LNHDA, CDR2 SQIVND, per germline (reference sequence). This CDR3 spans 16 amino acids. Unmatched junction bases numbered 8, after V lost 4 bases and J lost 4 bases. The CDR3 sequence: CASSNSPGQGAYEQYF. The CDR3 DNA reads TGTGCCAGTAGTAATTCGCCGGGACAGGGGGCTTACGAGCAGTACTTC.

The chain joins TRBV5-1 to TRBJ1-1; TRBD1 might be the D (6 bases). Germline CDR1 is SGHRS and CDR2 is YFSETQ. Trimming removed 3 bases from V and 4 bases from J, with 16 bases in between. The CDR3 covers 15 residues. The CDR3 here is CASSSTTGLRTEAFF. The CDR3 DNA reads as TGCGCCAGCAGCTCCACGACAGGACTCCGCACTGAAGCTTTCTTT.

The J gene is TRBJ2-1, the V gene TRBV18; a weak D match, TRBD1 (6 bases). Germline V lookup: CDR1 KGHSH, CDR2 LQKENI. CDR3 length equals 14 residues. Trimming stripped 4 bases from V and 3 bases from J, with 10 bases between. The CDR3 reads CASSLSDSYNEQFF. The CDR3 DNA reads as TGTGCCAGCTCACTATCGGACAGCTACAATGAGCAGTTCTTC. Full variable domain (rest looked up from reference TRBV18 and TRBJ2-1): NAGVMQNPRHLVRRRGQEARLRCSPMKGHSHVYWYRQLPEEGLKFMVYLQKENIIDESGMPKERFSAEFPKEGPSILRIQQVVRGDSAAYFCASSLSDSYNEQFFGPGTRLTVL.

The rearrangement joins TRBV9 to TRBJ2-5; 10 bases agree with TRBD2. Germline V gene sequence: CDR1 SGDLS, CDR2 YYNGEE. The CDR3 extends over 15 amino acids. The ends lost 2 bases at V and 5 bases at J; junction bases unmatched: 6. Written as DNA, the CDR3 is TGTGCCAGCAGCGTGTCTAGCGGGGGTTGGGAGACCCAGTACTTC. Amino acids: CASSVSSGGWETQYF.

The V call is TRBV7-2, the J call TRBJ2-3; D not resolved. The V and J ends lost 2 bases and 0 bases respectively, with 6 bases between them. Germline CDR1 is SGHTA and CDR2 is FQGNSA. The CDR3 extends over 14 amino acids. CDR3 DNA sequence: TGTGCCAGCAGCTTATCGGAGAGCACAGATACGCAGTATTTT. Translation gives CASSLSESTDTQYF. Variable domain in full (rest from reference TRBV7-2 and TRBJ2-3): GAGVSQSPSNKVTEKGKDVELRCDPISGHTALYWYRQSLGQGLEFLIYFQGNSAPDKSGLPSDRFSAERTGGSVSTLTIQRTQQEDSAVYLCASSLSESTDTQYFGPGTRLTVL.

The rearrangement uses TRBV28 and TRBJ1-2; no firm D call. Trimming took off 4 bases at V and 0 bases at J, with 6 bases between the two ends. The CDR3 extends over 13 amino acids. Germline assignment: CDR1 MDHEN and CDR2 SYDVKM. CDR3 protein: CASSSKTNYGYTF. In DNA, the CDR3 is TGTGCCAGCAGTTCGAAGACTAACTATGGCTACACCTTC.

This rearrangement joins TRBV6-1 to TRBJ2-4; a weak D match, TRBD2 (5 bases). Trimming removed 3 bases at V and 9 bases at J, with 12 bases between. Per the germline V gene, CDR1 is MNHNS and CDR2 is SASEGT. The CDR3 is 13 residues long. The CDR3 loop is CASSEGVGAIQYF. In DNA form, the CDR3 reads TGTGCCAGCAGTGAGGGAGTCGGTGCCATTCAGTACTTC.

V usage is TRBV18 and J usage is TRBJ1-3, with a possible D match to TRBD1 (5 bases). The CDR3 totals 14 residues. CDR1 and CDR2 (germline): KGHSH, LQKENI. V was shortened by 6 bases and J by 7 bases, with 16 bases between the two germline ends. Written as DNA, the CDR3 is TGTGCCAGCTCGCGGGGACGAGGGGAGAACACCATATATTTT. It specifies CASSRGRGENTIYF.

This clone was seen just once. The chain couples TRBV2 to TRBJ2-7; TRBD1 agrees at 8 bases. The germline V gene has CDR1 SNHLY and CDR2 FYNNEI. The CDR3 is 15 amino acids. Trimming took 3 bases from V and 5 from J; bases not matched to a gene: 9. CDR3 residues: CASSDITGGAHEQYF. In nucleotides, the CDR3 is TGTGCCAGCAGTGATATAACAGGGGGTGCCCACGAGCAGTACTTC.

The chain couples TRBV5-1 to TRBJ1-4; 9 bases align to TRBD1. V lost 5 bases, J lost 8 bases, and 13 bases stayed unmatched. Germline loops: CDR1 SGHRS, CDR2 YFSETQ. This CDR3 has 16 amino acids. CDR3 residues: CASRSGTGWKSEKLFF. The CDR3 coding sequence is TGCGCCAGCAGATCCGGGACAGGGTGGAAAAGCGAAAAACTGTTTTTT.

This chain connects TRBV19 to TRBJ2-3, with D perhaps assigned TRBD1 or TRBD2 (5 bases each). The germline V gene has CDR1 LNHDA and CDR2 SQIVND (reference sequence). Trimming took 3 bases from V and 15 from J, leaving 19 bases between them. This CDR3 comprises 13 residues. CDR3 protein: CASSISRDLPSYF. CDR3 coding DNA: TGTGCCAGTAGTATTTCCCGGGACCTCCCCTCCTATTTT.

The rearrangement uses TRBV9 and TRBJ1-2; possibly TRBD1 for D (6 bases). Germline loops: CDR1 SGDLS, CDR2 YYNGEE. This CDR3 has 17 amino acids. Trimming stripped 4 bases from V and 0 bases from J, with 19 bases between. Here the CDR3 reads CASSYGQLTSPNYGYTF. In DNA, the CDR3 is TGTGCCAGCAGCTATGGACAGCTCACTAGTCCTAACTATGGCTACACCTTC.

The chain is built from TRBV11-1 and TRBJ2-5; TRBD1 is a possible D gene (6 bases). Germline CDR1 is SGHAT and CDR2 is FQDESV (reference sequence). V was pared by 6 bases and J by 5 bases, with 19 bases between. This CDR3 has 15 amino acids. The CDR3 reads CASRPSQGIVETQYF. The CDR3 DNA is TGTGCCAGCAGGCCATCACAGGGTATCGTCGAGACCCAGTACTTC.

In nucleotides, the CDR3 is TGTGCCAGCAGCCGAATAGGCGGGAACACCGGGGAGCTGTTTTTT. Residues: CASSRIGGNTGELFF. The rearrangement links TRBV7-3 to TRBJ2-2; D is undetermined. V was shortened by 5 bases and J by 1 base, with 11 bases between the two germline ends. Germline assignment: CDR1 SGHTA and CDR2 FQGTGA. CDR3 length equals 15 residues.

The chain joins TRBV27 to TRBJ2-1; weak D call: TRBD1 (5 bases). V was shortened by 2 bases and J by 4 bases, with 15 bases between the two germline ends. There are 16 residues in the CDR3. The V gene's germline CDR1 is MNHEY and CDR2 SMNVEV (reference sequence). The CDR3 coding sequence is TGTGCCAGCAGTTTACCCCGGACACCGAGTTACAATGAGCAGTTCTTC. Its translation is CASSLPRTPSYNEQFF.

The chain links TRBV15 to TRBJ2-1; D is unresolved. Trimming pared 0 bases from V and 7 bases from J, leaving 4 bases between. Germline V gives CDR1 LNHNV, CDR2 YYDKDF (reference sequence). The length of the CDR3 is 12 residues. CDR3 residues: CATSRDANEQFF. In nucleotides, the CDR3 is TGTGCCACCAGCAGAGATGCGAATGAGCAGTTCTTC.

In its sample, this clone was seen a few times. The CDR3 here is CASRGLTYNEQFF. The DNA for the CDR3 is TGTGCCAGCAGAGGGCTTACGTACAATGAGCAGTTCTTC. The J gene is TRBJ2-1, the V gene TRBV6-5; no clear D gene. The CDR3 contains 13 residues. The germline CDR1 and CDR2 sequences are MNHEY and SVGAGI. V was pared by 6 bases and J by 4 bases, with 10 bases between.

This chain connects TRBV15 to TRBJ2-2; no clear D gene. Germline CDR1 reads LNHNV; CDR2 reads YYDKDF (reference sequence). V lost 0 bases, J lost 5 bases, and 13 bases lay in between. This CDR3 is 16 amino acids long. This CDR3 is CATSRDLGWRTGELFF. CDR3 nucleotides: TGTGCCACCAGCAGAGATCTGGGGTGGAGAACCGGGGAGCTGTTTTTT.